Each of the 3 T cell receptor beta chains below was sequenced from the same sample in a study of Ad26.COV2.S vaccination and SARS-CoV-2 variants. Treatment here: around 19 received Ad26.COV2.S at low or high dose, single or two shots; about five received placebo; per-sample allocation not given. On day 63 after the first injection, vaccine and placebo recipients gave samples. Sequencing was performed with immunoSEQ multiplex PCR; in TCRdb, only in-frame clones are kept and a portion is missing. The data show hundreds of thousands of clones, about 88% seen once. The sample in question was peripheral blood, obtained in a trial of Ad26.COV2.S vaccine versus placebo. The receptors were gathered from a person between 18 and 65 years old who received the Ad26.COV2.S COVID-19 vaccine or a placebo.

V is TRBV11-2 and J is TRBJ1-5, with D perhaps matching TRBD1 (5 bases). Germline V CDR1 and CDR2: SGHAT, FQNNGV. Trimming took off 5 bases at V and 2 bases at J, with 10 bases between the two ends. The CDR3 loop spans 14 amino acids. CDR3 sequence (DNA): TGTGCCAGCAGCCCTGGGACGGGCAATCAGCCCCAGCATTTT. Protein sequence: CASSPGTGNQPQHF.

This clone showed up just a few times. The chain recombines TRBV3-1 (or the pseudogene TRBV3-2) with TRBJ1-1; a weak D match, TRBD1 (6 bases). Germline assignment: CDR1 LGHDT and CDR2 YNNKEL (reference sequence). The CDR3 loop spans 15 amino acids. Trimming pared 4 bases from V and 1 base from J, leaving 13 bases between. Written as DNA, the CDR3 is TGTGCCAGCAGCCTCAGAGGGGGGGCGAACACTGAAGCTTTCTTT. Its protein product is CASSLRGGANTEAFF.

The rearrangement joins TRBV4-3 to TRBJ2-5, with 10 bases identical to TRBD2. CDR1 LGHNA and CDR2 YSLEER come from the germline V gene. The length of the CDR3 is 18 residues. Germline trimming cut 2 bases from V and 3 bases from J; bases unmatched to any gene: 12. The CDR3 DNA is TGCGCCAGCAGCCAATGGGGGAGTACCGGACTAGCGGAAGAGACCCAGTACTTC. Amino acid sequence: CASSQWGSTGLAEETQYF.